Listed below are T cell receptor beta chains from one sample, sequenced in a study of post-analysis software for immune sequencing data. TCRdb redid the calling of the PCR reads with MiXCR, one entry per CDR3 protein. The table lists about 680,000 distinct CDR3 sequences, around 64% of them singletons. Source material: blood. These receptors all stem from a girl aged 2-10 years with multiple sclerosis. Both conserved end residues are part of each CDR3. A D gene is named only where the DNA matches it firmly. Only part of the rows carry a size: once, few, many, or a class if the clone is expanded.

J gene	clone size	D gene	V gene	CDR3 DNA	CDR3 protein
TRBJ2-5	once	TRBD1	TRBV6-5	TGTGCCAGCAGTTACGACGGGACAGGGTTAGGAGAGACCCAGTACTTC	CASSYDGTGLGETQYF
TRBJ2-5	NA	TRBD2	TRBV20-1	TGCAGTGCACCTACTAGCGGGAGGGTGGGGGAGACCCAGTACTTC	CSAPTSGRVGETQYF
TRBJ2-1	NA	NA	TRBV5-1	TGCGCCAGCAGCTTGGTTCGGGGCACGCTAGGTGAGCAGTTCTTC	CASSLVRGTLGEQFF
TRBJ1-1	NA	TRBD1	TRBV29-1	TGCAGCGCCCGGACAGGGGGGATGAAAGCTTTCTTT	CSARTGGMKAFF
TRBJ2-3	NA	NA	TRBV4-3	TGCGCCAGCAGCCAGACTGTGGACAGCACAGATACGCAGTATTTT	CASSQTVDSTDTQYF
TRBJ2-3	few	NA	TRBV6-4	TGTGCCAGCAGTGATGGTGACACAGATACGCAGTATTTT	CASSDGDTDTQYF
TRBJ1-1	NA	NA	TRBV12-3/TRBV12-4	TGTGCCAGCAGTTCCCGAGGGGCGCCTGAAGCTTTCTTT	CASSSRGAPEAFF
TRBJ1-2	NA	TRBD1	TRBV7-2	TGTGCCAGCAGCCTCAGGGGGCAGAAAGGATATGGCTACACCTTC	CASSLRGQKGYGYTF
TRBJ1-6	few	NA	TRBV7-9	TGTGCCAGCAGCTTAGGGGGGCCCGGGTACGAGTCCTATAATTCACCCCTCCACTTT	CASSLGGPGYESYNSPLHF
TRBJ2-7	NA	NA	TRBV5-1	TGCGCCAGCAGCTTGGTAGGCGGGCCAATTCCCTACGAGCAGTACTTC	CASSLVGGPIPYEQYF
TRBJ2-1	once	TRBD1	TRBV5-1	TGCGCCAGCAGCTTGCGGGACAGATCCTACAATGAGCAGGTCTTC	CASSLRDRSYNEQVF
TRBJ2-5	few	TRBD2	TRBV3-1	TGTGCCAGCAGCCCCCCTGGGGGGGAGGTGACCCAGTACTTC	CASSPPGGEVTQYF
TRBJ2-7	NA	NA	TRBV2	TGTGCCAGCAGAGGGGTGTACGAGCAGTACTTC	CASRGVYEQYF
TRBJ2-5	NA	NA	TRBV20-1	TGCAGTGCTTCCAGGGTGGCGCAAGAGACCCAGTACTTC	CSASRVAQETQYF
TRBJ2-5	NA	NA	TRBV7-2	TGTGCCAGCAAGCGGAGCAGCCAAGAGACCCAGTACTTC	CASKRSSQETQYF
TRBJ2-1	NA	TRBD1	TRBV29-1	TGCAGCGTGACGGGACAGGGCGAAAATGAGCAGTTCTTC	CSVTGQGENEQFF
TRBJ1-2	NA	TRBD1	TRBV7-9	TGTGCCAGCAGCCGGACAGGGGCGATCTATGGCTACACCTTC	CASSRTGAIYGYTF
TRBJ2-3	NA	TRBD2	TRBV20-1	TGCAGTGCCACCTGGAGCGGGACCACAGATACGCAGTATTTT	CSATWSGTTDTQYF
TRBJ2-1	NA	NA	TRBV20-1	TGCAGTGCTAGGTGGTACAATGAGCAGTTCTTC	CSARWYNEQFF
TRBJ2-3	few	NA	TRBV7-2	TGTGCCAGCAGCTCTTCGACCGCAGGGGGCACAGATACGCAGTATTTT	CASSSSTAGGTDTQYF
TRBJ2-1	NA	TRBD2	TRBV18	TGTGCCAGCTCACCCCCTACTAGCGGGGGGTTGTCTGAGCAGTTCTTC	CASSPPTSGGLSEQFF
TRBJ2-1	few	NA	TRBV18	TGTGCCAGCTCACCCCGAGAAGACTACAATGAGCAGTTCTTC	CASSPREDYNEQFF
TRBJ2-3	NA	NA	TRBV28	TGTGCCAGCAGTACCGGGATTCAGACGCAGTATTTT	CASSTGIQTQYF
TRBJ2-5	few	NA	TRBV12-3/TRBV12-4	TGTGCCAGCAGTTTTGTGGAGACCCAGTACTTC	CASSFVETQYF
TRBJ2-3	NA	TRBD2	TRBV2	TGTGCCAGCAGTGAAGCGCTTCCAGCGGGGGGGGGAGATACGCAGTATTTT	CASSEALPAGGGDTQYF
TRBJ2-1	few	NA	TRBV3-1	TGTGCCAGCAGCCCCCGGGACGTCCACCATGAGCAGTTCTTC	CASSPRDVHHEQFF
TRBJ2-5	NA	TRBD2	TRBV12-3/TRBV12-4	TGTGCCAGCAGTTTAGAAATCCGACTAGCGGGAGAGGGGCCCCAAGAGACCCAGTACTTC	CASSLEIRLAGEGPQETQYF
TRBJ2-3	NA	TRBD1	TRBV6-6	TGTGCCAGCCGCACAGGGGACGATACGCAGTATTTT	CASRTGDDTQYF
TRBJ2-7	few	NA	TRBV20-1	TGCAGTGCTAGAAGGGACTCGGAGAGCTACGAGCAGTACTTC	CSARRDSESYEQYF
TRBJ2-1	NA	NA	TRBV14	TGTGCCAGCAGCCAAGATAGGAGAAATAAGCAGTTCTTC	CASSQDRRNKQFF
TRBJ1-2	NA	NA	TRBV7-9	TGTGCCAGCAGCTTAGATGAGGGGGCTAACTATGGCTACACCTTC	CASSLDEGANYGYTF
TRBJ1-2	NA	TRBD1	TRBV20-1	TGCAGTGCTAGAAAGGAGGGGGCACTCGATGGCTACACCTTC	CSARKEGALDGYTF
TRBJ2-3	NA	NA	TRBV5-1	TGCGCCAGCAGCTTGCCACAGATACCTAGCACAGATACGCAGTATTTT	CASSLPQIPSTDTQYF
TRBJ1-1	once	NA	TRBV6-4	TGTGCCAGCAGTCGACTGCAGAACACTGAAGCTTTCTTT	CASSRLQNTEAFF
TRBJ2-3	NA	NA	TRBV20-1	TGCAGTGCTAGAGACGCGGGAACCTCAGATACGCAGTATTTT	CSARDAGTSDTQYF
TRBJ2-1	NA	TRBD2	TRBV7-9	TGTGCCAGCAGCTTATCCCTAGCGGGACCCCTTTACAATGAGCAGTTCTTC	CASSLSLAGPLYNEQFF
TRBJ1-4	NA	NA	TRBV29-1	TGCAGCGTTGAAGTGGGGACTAATGAAAAACTGTTTTTT	CSVEVGTNEKLFF
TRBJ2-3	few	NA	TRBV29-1	TGCAGCGTTTACCCGACAGGCTCCACAGATACGCAGTATTTT	CSVYPTGSTDTQYF
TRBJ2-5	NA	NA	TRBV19	TGTGCCAGTAGTACCCACCCGGAAGGGACCCAGTACTTC	CASSTHPEGTQYF
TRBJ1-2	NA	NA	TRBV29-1	TGCAGTGTCGAAGGGGCAGGTGGCTACACCTTC	CSVEGAGGYTF
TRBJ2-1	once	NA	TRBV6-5	TGTGCCAGCAGTTACTCGGTATTTGAGGATTACAATGAGCAGTTCTTC	CASSYSVFEDYNEQFF
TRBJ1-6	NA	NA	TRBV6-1	TGTGCCAGCAGTGAAGGACCAGAGGATTCACCCCTCCACTTT	CASSEGPEDSPLHF
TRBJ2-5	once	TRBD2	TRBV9	TGTGCCAGCAGCGTATTCGGGACTAGCGGGAGAATGGGAGAGACCCAGTACTTC	CASSVFGTSGRMGETQYF